The present TCR beta chain was sequenced within a study of cytomegalovirus exposure and HLA in healthy donors. Overall study: The approximately 120 validation repertoires, a later analysis reported, used the same platform as the 666 repertoires from the first cohort. Study findings and constraints: As was reported, the classifier diagnosed cytomegalovirus status with high specificity and sensitivity. Later, an analysis found that TCR clusters from the first cohort tended to co-occur in the 110 or so validation repertoires.

TCRdb keeps only in-frame clones here, not all; method: immunoSEQ multiplex PCR. The sample shows more than 300,000 clones, 70% to 90% of them seen only once. As for this clone: Its matching antigen is unknown.

The V and J ends lost 1 base and 6 bases respectively, with 16 bases between them. Germline V gene lookup returns CDR1 SEHNR and CDR2 FQNEAQ (reference sequence). This CDR3 has 16 residues. Separation from the approximately 710-subject first cohort characterized the roughly 120-subject validation cohort, to which the donors belonged. What was sequenced was PBMCs. The chain carries TRBV7-9 and TRBJ2-1; TRBD2 might be the D (6 bases). The receptor's source is a woman between 18 and 29 years old in good health and CMV-seronegative. CDR3 coding DNA: TGTGCCAGCAGCTTAGAGTCGGGAGTCAGTACCAATGAGCAGTTCTTC. It codes for CASSLESGVSTNEQFF.